Sequencing of this T cell receptor beta chain was carried out in a study of T cell changes during pregnancy in multiple sclerosis. The method was immunoSEQ multiplex PCR; TCRdb's version includes in-frame clones alone and lacks a portion of them. The repertoire holds approximately 60,000 clones, with approximately 94% as singletons. Trimming at V came to 5 bases and at J to 1 base, leaving 4 bases not matched to a gene. Germline lookup yields CDR1 MNHEY and CDR2 SMNVEV (reference sequence). The CDR3 runs 16 residues. The sequence derives from a female donor with multiple sclerosis, enrolled in a pregnancy study. V is TRBV27 and J is TRBJ2-1; 11 bases agree with TRBD2. Material: CD8+ T cells from peripheral blood mononuclear cells, obtained in the third trimester of pregnancy. The CDR3 protein is CASSTTSGASYNEQFF. In DNA, the CDR3 is TGTGCCAGCAGTACGACTAGCGGGGCATCCTACAATGAGCAGTTCTTC.